These 8 T cell receptor beta chains were sequenced from one sample in a study of shared clonotypes between healthy human individuals. This table comes from immunoSEQ multiplex PCR, and its TCRdb copy is limited to in-frame clones, with some not included. The data show around 610,000 clones, around 96% seen once. Cells designated naive CD8 were CD45RO-negative and were positively selected for CCR7, with terminally differentiated effector memory CD45RA+ cells excluded. Sequenced: naive CD8+ T cells sorted from blood. The receptors were gathered from a woman aged 25 to 39 in good health.

The chain combines TRBV29-1 with TRBJ2-1, with 9 bases aligning to TRBD1. The germline V gene has CDR1 SQVTM and CDR2 ANQGSEA. V was clipped by 3 bases and J by 5 bases; unmatched bases: 2. The CDR3 runs 13 residues. The CDR3 nucleotides read TGCAGCGTTGAGGGACAGGGCCACAATGAGCAGTTCTTC. It encodes CSVEGQGHNEQFF.

This clone was picked up one time. The chain links TRBV7-6 to TRBJ2-7; 9 bases align to TRBD1. This CDR3 is 15 amino acids long. V gave up 5 bases and J gave up 6 bases; unmatched junction bases: 11. Germline V lookup: CDR1 SGHVS, CDR2 FNYEAQ. The DNA for the CDR3 is TGTGCCAGCAGCCCACACAGGGGGCCTTCTTCCGAGCAGTACTTC. Its protein is CASSPHRGPSSEQYF. Filled out from reference TRBV7-6 and TRBJ2-7, the complete variable domain reads GAGVSQSPRYKVTKRGQDVALRCDPISGHVSLYWYRQALGQGPEFLTYFNYEAQQDKSGLPNDRFSAERPEGSISTLTIQRTEQRDSAMYRCASSPHRGPSSEQYFGPGTRLTVT.

The V call is TRBV6-4, the J call TRBJ1-2; D is undetermined. V lost 10 bases and J lost 3, with 15 bases in between. In germline, CDR1 is MRHNA, CDR2 SNTAGT. The CDR3 runs 13 residues. Here the CDR3 reads CAKHHRADYGYTF. The CDR3 DNA sequence: TGTGCCAAGCATCATAGGGCAGACTATGGCTACACCTTC.

V gene TRBV28 combines with J gene TRBJ2-7, with 8 positions matching TRBD2. V shed 6 bases and J 1 base; nucleotides not matched to a gene: 8. The CDR3 runs to 15 residues. Germline V gene data show CDR1 as MDHEN and CDR2 as SYDVKM. The CDR3: CASSRERERSYEQYF. The CDR3 coding sequence is TGTGCCAGCAGCCGGGAGCGGGAGAGGTCCTACGAGCAGTACTTC.

The sample holds a few counts of this clone. The V and J genes are TRBV7-9 and TRBJ1-1; D call uncertain. From germline, CDR1 is SEHNR and CDR2 FQNEAQ (reference sequence). V lost 6 bases to trimming and J lost 8 bases, with 10 bases between them. This CDR3 has 11 amino acids. The CDR3 region is CASSSGAEAFF. In DNA, the CDR3 is TGTGCCAGCAGTTCAGGAGCGGAAGCTTTCTTT.

V usage is TRBV5-8 and J usage is TRBJ2-1; D unclear. Germline V gene sequence: CDR1 SGHTS, CDR2 YDEGEE. V was cut by 0 bases and J by 8 bases, with 12 bases left in between. The CDR3 sequence is 14 residues long. This CDR3 is CASSLATATYEQFF. The CDR3 region has the DNA TGTGCCAGCAGCTTGGCCACGGCAACTTATGAGCAGTTCTTC.

This rearrangement joins TRBV9 to TRBJ2-5; 7 bases agree with TRBD2. V lost 3 bases to trimming and J lost 4 bases; unmatched junction nucleotides: 3. The germline V gene has CDR1 SGDLS and CDR2 YYNGEE. CDR3 length: 13 residues. The CDR3: CASSASGGETQYF. CDR3 nucleotides: TGTGCCAGCAGCGCTAGCGGAGGAGAGACCCAGTACTTC.

J is TRBJ2-7 and V is TRBV7-8; TRBD1 might be the D (6 bases). V lost 0 bases and J lost 2, with 11 bases in between. The CDR3 totals 15 residues. CDR1 and CDR2 from the germline V gene are SGHVS and FQNEAQ. This CDR3 is CASSLARGRTYEQYF. The CDR3 nucleotides read TGTGCCAGCAGCTTAGCCAGGGGAAGGACCTACGAGCAGTACTTC.